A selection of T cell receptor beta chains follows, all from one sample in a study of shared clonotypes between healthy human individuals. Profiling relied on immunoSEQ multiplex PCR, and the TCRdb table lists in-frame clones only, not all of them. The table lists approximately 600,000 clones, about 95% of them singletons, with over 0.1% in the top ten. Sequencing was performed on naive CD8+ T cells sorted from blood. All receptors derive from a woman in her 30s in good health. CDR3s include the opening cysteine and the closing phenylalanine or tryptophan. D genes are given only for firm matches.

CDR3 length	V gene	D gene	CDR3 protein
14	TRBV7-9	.	CASSLVWFRDEQYF
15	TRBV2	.	CASSGLAGQDYEQYF
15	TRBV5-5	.	CASSLRAGAGNTIYF
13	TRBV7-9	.	CASSPDLYYEQYF
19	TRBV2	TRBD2	CASSEETMVGTSISYEQYF
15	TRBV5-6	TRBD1	CASSLGGQGYYEQYF
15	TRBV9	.	CASSVGRVATGELFF
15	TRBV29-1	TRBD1	CSVEWPWTGSSEQYF
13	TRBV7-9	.	CASSFSPRDEQYF
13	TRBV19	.	CASSILPGNEQFF
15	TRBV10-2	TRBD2	CASSEVAGAYNEQFF
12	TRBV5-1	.	CASWLRYNEQFF
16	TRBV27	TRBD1	CASSLSGDRGSYEQYF
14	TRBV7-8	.	CASSSGPNTGELFF
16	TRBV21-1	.	CARRPPRAGVQDTQYF
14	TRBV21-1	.	CASSKVGPDNEQFF
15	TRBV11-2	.	CASSLEPSANTEAFF
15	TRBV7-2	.	CASSSPGHPTYEQYF
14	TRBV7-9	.	CASSLGAGNYGYTF